The entry below gives a single T cell receptor (beta chain) sequence along with its context. The antigen is not known. The CDR3 totals 17 residues. Germline CDR1 reads SGHAT; CDR2 reads FQNNGV. The trim removed 2 bases at V and 1 base at J, leaving 6 bases unmatched. The data derive from a study of CD4 T cells in relation to SARS-CoV-2 and coronaviruses. Produced via immunoSEQ multiplex PCR; TCRdb's table is partial and in-frame only. Of more than 35,000 clones in the sample, 77% were seen once. The clonotype comes from an adult with COVID-19. Specimen: memory CD4+ T cells from PBMCs, cultured in vitro. The chain recombines TRBV11-2 with TRBJ2-1; 9 bases are shared with TRBD1. The CDR3 region is CASSLITGQGSYNEQFF. The CDR3 DNA is TGTGCCAGCAGCTTAATTACGGGACAGGGTTCCTACAATGAGCAGTTCTTC.